This T cell receptor beta chain was documented in a study of T cells in Graves' hyperthyroidism and ophthalmopathy. This clonotype was counted between two and nine times. Given a much more abundant clone one base away, this may be a read error. TCR beta CDR3 regions were amplified from RNA transcripts. Carried out on the TCR CDR3, a first-round RT-PCR used the HTBI primer set. Each CDR3 protein gets one entry after TCRdb re-called the multiplex PCR reads with MiXCR. The sample consists of 270,000 or so distinct CDR3 sequences, 13% to 15% of them appearing once. CDR1 is SGHAT and CDR2 is FQNNGV in the germline V gene. V lost 6 bases to trimming and J lost 6 bases, with 12 bases between them. The CDR3 length is 12 residues.

The specimen was blood. The source of this sequence is a woman aged 45-65 years with Graves' hyperthyroidism that later progressed to Graves' ophthalmopathy. The chain carries TRBV11-2 and TRBJ2-7; D gene unclear. CDR3 protein: CASSLNSVEQYF. The CDR3 DNA is TGTGCCAGCAGTTTAAACAGTGTCGAGCAGTACTTC.